The 3 T cell receptor beta chains below come from one sample, sequenced in a study of shared clonotypes between healthy human individuals. Profiling relied on immunoSEQ multiplex PCR, and the TCRdb table lists in-frame clones only, not all of them. Here the sample spans under 650,000 clones, 90% to 96% being singletons. Sequencing was carried out using naive CD4+ T cells sorted from blood. Subset noted: CD45RA+ positively selected. These receptor sequences come from a woman aged 25 to 45 in good health.

The chain employs TRBV7-9 and TRBJ2-3; D is perhaps TRBD1 (6 bases). The germline V and J ends were trimmed by 3 bases and 6 bases, with 16 bases remaining between them. CDR3 length: 15 amino acids. Germline CDR1 SEHNR, CDR2 FQNEAQ (reference sequence). The CDR3 spells CASSFDRSALDTQYF. The DNA of the CDR3 is TGTGCCAGCAGCTTCGACAGGTCGGCCCTCGATACGCAGTATTTT. The variable domain in full, completed from reference TRBV7-9 and TRBJ2-3, reads DTGVSQNPRHKITKRGQNVTFRCDPISEHNRLYWYRQTLGQGPEFLTYFQNEAQLEKSRLLSDRFSAERPKGSFSTLEIQRTEQGDSAMYLCASSFDRSALDTQYFGPGTRLTVL.

This clone was counted once. V gene TRBV6-5 combines with J gene TRBJ1-1; no clear D. Trimming took 0 bases from V and 6 from J, leaving 8 bases between them. The CDR3 runs to 13 residues. The germline gives CDR1 MNHEY, CDR2 SVGAGI. DNA for the CDR3: TGTGCCAGCAGTTACTCGAAAGGGTCTGAAGCTTTCTTT. Protein product: CASSYSKGSEAFF.

This clone was seen only once. The V gene is TRBV28, the J gene TRBJ2-7, with 9 bases lining up with TRBD2. CDR3 length equals 17 residues. Trimming removed 2 bases from V and 2 bases from J; junction bases left unmatched: 10. In germline, CDR1 is MDHEN, CDR2 SYDVKM. For the CDR3, the DNA is TGTGCCAGCAGTTTAGGCGGGGGATCTAGCGGGACCTACGAGCAGTACTTC. Its translation is CASSLGGGSSGTYEQYF.